Listed here is a single T cell receptor beta chain. No DNA is given; TCRdb re-called the 5' RACE reads and lists each CDR3 protein once. The sample table includes 80,000 or so distinct CDR3 sequences. The CDR3 is 16 residues long. The germline CDR1 and CDR2 sequences are SGHAT and FQNNGV. These data belong to a study of monozygotic twins with inflammatory bowel disease. The genes are TRBV11-2 and TRBJ2-3; the D call from TCRdb, TRBD1, cannot be confirmed without DNA. This sequence originates from a human donor with ulcerative colitis or Crohn's disease, or a healthy co-twin of an affected twin (not recorded which). The sample consisted of blood. The CDR3 sequence is CASSTGQVLSADTQYF.